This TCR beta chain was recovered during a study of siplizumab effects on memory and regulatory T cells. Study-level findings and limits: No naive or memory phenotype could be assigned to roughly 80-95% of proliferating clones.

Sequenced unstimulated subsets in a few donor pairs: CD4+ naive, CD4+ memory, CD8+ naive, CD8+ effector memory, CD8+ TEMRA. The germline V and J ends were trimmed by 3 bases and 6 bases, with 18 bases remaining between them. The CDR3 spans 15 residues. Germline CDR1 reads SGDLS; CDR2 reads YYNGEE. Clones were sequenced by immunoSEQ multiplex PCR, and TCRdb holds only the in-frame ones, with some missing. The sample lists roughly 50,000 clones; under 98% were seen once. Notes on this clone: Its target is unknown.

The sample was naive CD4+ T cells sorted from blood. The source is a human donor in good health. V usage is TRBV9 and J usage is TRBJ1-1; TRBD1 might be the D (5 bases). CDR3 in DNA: TGTGCCAGCAGCGCCGGACTTCAGGGCAGACCTGAAGCTTTCTTT. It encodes CASSAGLQGRPEAFF.